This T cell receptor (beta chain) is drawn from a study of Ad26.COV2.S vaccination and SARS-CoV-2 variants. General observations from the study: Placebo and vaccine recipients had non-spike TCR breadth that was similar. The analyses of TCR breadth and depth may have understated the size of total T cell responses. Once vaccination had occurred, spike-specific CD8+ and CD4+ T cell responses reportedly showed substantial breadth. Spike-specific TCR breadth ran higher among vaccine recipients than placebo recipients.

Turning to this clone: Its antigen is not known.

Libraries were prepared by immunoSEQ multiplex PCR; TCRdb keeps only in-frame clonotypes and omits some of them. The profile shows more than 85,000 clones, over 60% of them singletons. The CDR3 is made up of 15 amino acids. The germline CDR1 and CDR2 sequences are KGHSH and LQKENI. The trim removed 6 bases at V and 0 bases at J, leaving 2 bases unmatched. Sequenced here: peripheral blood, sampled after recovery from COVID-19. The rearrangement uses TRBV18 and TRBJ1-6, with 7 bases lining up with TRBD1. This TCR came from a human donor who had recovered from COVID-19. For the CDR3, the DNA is TGTGCCAGCTCGGGACAGAGCTCCTATAATTCACCCCTCCACTTT. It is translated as CASSGQSSYNSPLHF.